The 32 T cell receptor beta chains in this list originate from one sample, sequenced in a study of early stage breast cancer tumors. Generated by immunoSEQ multiplex PCR, the TCRdb table keeps only in-frame clones and is missing some. Here the sample spans tens of thousands of clones, over 80% being singletons. The sequenced sample was blood. These receptors all come from a person aged 65-85 years with breast cancer.

The chain carries TRBV7-6 and TRBJ2-1; 12 positions agree with TRBD2. With V trimmed by 6 bases and J by 8 bases, 11 bases remained unmatched. CDR3 size: 16 residues. Germline V gene data show CDR1 as SGHVS and CDR2 as FNYEAQ. This CDR3 is CASSPQGLAGIDEQFF. The CDR3 bases are TGTGCCAGCAGTCCGCAAGGACTAGCGGGAATTGATGAGCAGTTCTTC.

This chain links TRBV27 with TRBJ1-1; D might be TRBD1 (5 bases). CDR3 length equals 17 residues. Germline lookup yields CDR1 MNHEY and CDR2 SMNVEV (reference sequence). V gave up 5 bases and J gave up 5 bases, with 24 bases separating them. For the CDR3, the DNA is TGTGCCAGCAGTCACGTCCTCGTGGCAGGCCGGGGGACTGAAGCTTTCTTT. This sequence encodes CASSHVLVAGRGTEAFF.

The chain links TRBV7-9 to TRBJ1-2; D is uncertain. Germline CDR1 reads SEHNR; CDR2 reads FQNEAQ (reference sequence). The CDR3 length is 13 residues. The germline V and J ends were trimmed by 4 bases and 6 bases, with 12 bases remaining between them. The CDR3 region has the DNA TGTGCCAGCAGCTCCGGGAATATCAATGGCTACACCTTC. Its translation is CASSSGNINGYTF.

The rearrangement joins TRBV5-1 to TRBJ1-4; tentative D call: TRBD1 (6 bases). V was shortened by 6 bases and J by 5 bases, with 17 bases between the two germline ends. Per germline, CDR1 SGHRS and CDR2 YFSETQ. There are 15 residues in the CDR3. The CDR3 DNA follows: TGCGCCAGCAATTATCGGGGACAAAACAATGAAAAACTGTTTTTT. Translated: CASNYRGQNNEKLFF. The whole variable domain, filled in from reference TRBV5-1 and TRBJ1-4, reads KAGVTQTPRYLIKTRGQQVTLSCSPISGHRSVSWYQQTPGQGLQFLFEYFSETQRNKGNFPGRFSGRQFSNSRSEMNVSTLELGDSALYLCASNYRGQNNEKLFFGSGTQLSVL.

The chain combines TRBV5-1 with TRBJ1-4; TRBD1 agrees at 8 bases. Germline V gives CDR1 SGHRS, CDR2 YFSETQ. The CDR3 is 14 amino acids. The ends lost 1 base at V and 8 bases at J; junction bases unmatched: 4. CDR3 protein: CASSLTGGNEKLFF. CDR3 nucleotides: TGCGCCAGCAGCTTGACAGGGGGTAACGAAAAACTGTTTTTT.

About this clone itself: The sample carries other DNA sequences with the same CDR3. The chain uses TRBV5-1 and TRBJ2-3; D gene uncertain. CDR3 length: 14 amino acids. V lost 0 bases to trimming and J lost 0 bases, with 5 bases between them. Germline CDR1 SGHRS, CDR2 YFSETQ. The CDR3 region has the DNA TGCGCCAGCAGCTTGGGTCAGAGCACAGATACGCAGTATTTT. Translated: CASSLGQSTDTQYF.

This clone was detected once. V gene TRBV4-2 combines with J gene TRBJ2-1, with 7 bases matching TRBD2. Germline V CDR1 and CDR2: LGHNA, YNFKEQ. V lost 4 bases, J lost 7 bases, and 10 bases stayed unmatched. This CDR3 region has 15 residues. CDR3 in amino acids: CASSPVGGGENEQFF. The CDR3 region has the DNA TGTGCCAGCAGCCCGGTTGGGGGAGGGGAGAATGAGCAGTTCTTC.

The chain couples TRBV9 to TRBJ2-3; 8 nucleotides agree with TRBD2. The trim removed 0 bases at V and 4 bases at J, leaving 1 base unmatched. Germline V gene data show CDR1 as SGDLS and CDR2 as YYNGEE. This CDR3 spans 14 amino acids. The chain's CDR3 is CASSVAGGPDTQYF. Here the CDR3 DNA reads TGTGCCAGCAGCGTAGCGGGGGGGCCAGATACGCAGTATTTT.

The rearrangement links TRBV28 to TRBJ2-7; D call uncertain. The V gene's germline CDR1 is MDHEN and CDR2 SYDVKM. The CDR3 totals 13 residues. The V gene lost 3 bases and the J gene lost 1 base, with 7 bases spanning the gap. This CDR3 is CASSLPESYEQYF. In DNA form, the CDR3 reads TGTGCCAGCAGTTTGCCCGAGTCCTACGAGCAGTACTTC.

The chain recombines TRBV5-1 with TRBJ2-2, with D perhaps matching TRBD2 (6 bases). The CDR3 totals 16 residues. V shed 5 bases and J shed 5 bases, with 19 bases lying between them. Germline CDR1 SGHRS, CDR2 YFSETQ. The DNA for the CDR3 is TGCGCCAGCAGGGCTACCGGAGGGGAGGAGACCGGGGAGCTGTTTTTT. It encodes CASRATGGEETGELFF.

The rearrangement joins TRBV11-3 to TRBJ2-3, with TRBD2 matching over 12 bases. The V gene end was trimmed by 2 bases and the J gene end by 1 base; junction bases not matched to a gene: 4. The CDR3 runs 17 residues. Germline CDR1 SGHNT, CDR2 YENEEA. CDR3 nucleotide sequence: TGTGCCAGCAGCTTACTAGCGGGGGGGCCACGCACAGATACGCAGTATTTT. Protein product: CASSLLAGGPRTDTQYF.

The rearrangement uses TRBV9 and TRBJ2-3; 10 bases are shared with TRBD1. The CDR3 covers 14 residues. CDR1 is SGDLS and CDR2 is YYNGEE in the germline V gene. V shed 4 bases, J shed 5 bases, and the junction held 4 bases outside the gene matches. For the CDR3, the DNA is TGTGCCAGCAGCATGCGGACAGGGGGAGATACGCAGTATTTT. Its translation: CASSMRTGGDTQYF. Full variable domain (outside the CDR3, taken from reference TRBV9 and TRBJ2-3): DSGVTQTPKHLITATGQRVTLRCSPRSGDLSVYWYQQSLDQGLQFLIQYYNGEERAKGNILERFSAQQFPDLHSELNLSSLELGDSALYFCASSMRTGGDTQYFGPGTRLTVL.

The V call is TRBV7-2, the J call TRBJ1-6; D is possibly TRBD1 (5 bases). Trimming took 1 base from V and 10 from J, leaving 8 bases between them. CDR1 SGHTA and CDR2 FQGNSA come from the germline V gene. This CDR3 is 13 amino acids long. The DNA of the CDR3 is TGTGCCAGCAGCTTAGAAAGGGGCTCACCCCTCCACTTT. It translates to CASSLERGSPLHF.

The V call is TRBV12-5, the J call TRBJ1-5; no clear D. Germline values: CDR1 LGHNT, CDR2 FRNRAP. CDR3 size: 13 residues. Trimming took 1 base from V and 7 from J, leaving 8 bases between them. CDR3 DNA sequence: TGTGCTAGTGGTTTGGGCCTCGGGCAGCCCCAGCATTTT. Its protein product is CASGLGLGQPQHF.

The V gene is TRBV4-3, the J gene TRBJ1-1; no clear D gene. Germline CDR1 is LGHNA and CDR2 is YSLEER. The germline V and J ends were trimmed by 0 bases and 2 bases, with 7 bases remaining between them. CDR3 size: 14 residues. In DNA form, the CDR3 reads TGCGCCAGCAGCCAAGATCCCCAAAACACTGAAGCTTTCTTT. This gives the protein CASSQDPQNTEAFF.

The V call is TRBV5-1, the J call TRBJ2-5; 9 bases line up with TRBD1. Germline V gene lookup returns CDR1 SGHRS and CDR2 YFSETQ. This CDR3 contains 15 residues. V lost 4 bases, J lost 6 bases, and 10 bases stayed unmatched. CDR3 in DNA: TGCGCCAGCAGCGTGGACAGGGGCTTGGTACAGACCCAGTACTTC. Protein product: CASSVDRGLVQTQYF. The whole variable domain, remainder taken from reference TRBV5-1 and TRBJ2-5, is KAGVTQTPRYLIKTRGQQVTLSCSPISGHRSVSWYQQTPGQGLQFLFEYFSETQRNKGNFPGRFSGRQFSNSRSEMNVSTLELGDSALYLCASSVDRGLVQTQYFGPGTRLLVL.

The rearrangement joins TRBV6-5 to TRBJ1-2; 7 positions match TRBD1. Germline V CDR1 and CDR2: MNHEY, SVGAGI. This CDR3 is 16 amino acids long. The V and J ends lost 4 bases and 4 bases, in that order; junction bases with no gene match: 12. The CDR3 here is CASSSTILTGFYGYTF. CDR3 bases: TGTGCCAGCAGTTCAACCATCTTGACAGGGTTCTATGGCTACACCTTC.

This chain connects TRBV10-1 to TRBJ2-5, with TRBD2 matching 7 bases. The CDR3 has 16 residues. CDR1 WNHNN and CDR2 SYGVQD come from the germline V gene (reference sequence). V lost 4 bases to trimming and J lost 4 bases; unmatched junction nucleotides: 12. The CDR3 is CASSGGSAGTGETQYF. The CDR3 DNA sequence: TGCGCCAGCAGTGGGGGTTCAGCGGGGACGGGAGAGACCCAGTACTTC.

The chain recombines TRBV11-2 with TRBJ1-4; D remains ambiguous. The CDR3 extends over 14 amino acids. The germline V gene has CDR1 SGHAT and CDR2 FQNNGV. Trimming removed 3 bases at V and 8 bases at J, with 13 bases between. This CDR3 is CASSFPLMREKLFF. DNA of the CDR3: TGTGCCAGCAGCTTCCCCCTGATGCGGGAAAAACTGTTTTTT.

The table lists this clone with a few counts. J is TRBJ2-7 and V is TRBV28; D is perhaps TRBD1 (5 bases). Trimming took 3 bases from V and 5 from J, leaving 14 bases between them. There are 14 residues in the CDR3. Germline assignment: CDR1 MDHEN and CDR2 SYDVKM. The DNA for the CDR3 is TGTGCCAGCAGTTTCAGCAGGGCACACAACGAGCAGTACTTC. This codes for CASSFSRAHNEQYF. The variable domain in full, with the rest retrieved from reference TRBV28 and TRBJ2-7, is DVKVTQSSRYLVKRTGEKVFLECVQDMDHENMFWYRQDPGLGLRLIYFSYDVKMKEKGDIPEGYSVSREKKERFSLILESASTNQTSMYLCASSFSRAHNEQYFGPGTRLTVT.

This chain uses TRBV29-1 with TRBJ2-3; TRBD2 aligns across 11 bases. With 5 bases clipped from V and 6 bases from J, the junction kept 16 bases outside the gene matches. Germline CDR1 SQVTM, CDR2 ANQGSEA. This CDR3 has 17 residues. In nucleotides, the CDR3 is TGCAGCGTTATAGGGCTAGCGGGAGGCCCGGGCGGGGATACGCAGTATTTT. Protein: CSVIGLAGGPGGDTQYF.

The gene calls are TRBV29-1 and TRBJ2-2, with D tentatively TRBD2 (5 bases). The length of the CDR3 is 12 residues. The V and J ends lost 3 bases and 4 bases respectively, with 6 bases between them. Germline CDR1 is SQVTM and CDR2 is ANQGSEA. The CDR3 spells CSVEAGTGELFF. The CDR3 DNA follows: TGCAGCGTTGAGGCGGGCACCGGGGAGCTGTTTTTT.

The chain couples TRBV4-3 to TRBJ2-2, with 11 bases aligning to TRBD1. Germline CDR1 reads LGHNA; CDR2 reads YSLEER. This CDR3 region has 16 residues. Trimming at V came to 2 bases and at J to 6 bases, leaving 5 bases not matched to a gene. The CDR3 loop reads CASSQPPGQGAGELFF. CDR3 nucleotide sequence: TGCGCCAGCAGCCAACCTCCGGGACAGGGGGCCGGGGAGCTGTTTTTT.

This clone occurred a few times. This chain uses TRBV5-1 with TRBJ2-3, with a weak D call TRBD2 (6 bases). The CDR3 runs 13 residues. Germline CDR1 SGHRS, CDR2 YFSETQ. V lost 3 bases, J lost 11 bases, and 16 bases lay in between. The CDR3 DNA sequence: TGCGCCAGCAGCTGGGGACTGGGGAGTGGGCAGTATTTT. Translation: CASSWGLGSGQYF. The full variable domain, with the rest looked up from reference TRBV5-1 and TRBJ2-3, is KAGVTQTPRYLIKTRGQQVTLSCSPISGHRSVSWYQQTPGQGLQFLFEYFSETQRNKGNFPGRFSGRQFSNSRSEMNVSTLELGDSALYLCASSWGLGSGQYFGPGTRLTVL.

The rearrangement links TRBV5-6 to TRBJ1-2; 7 positions match TRBD1. Germline CDR1 and CDR2: SGHDT and YYEEEE. CDR3 length equals 13 residues. Unmatched junction bases numbered 5, after V lost 4 bases and J lost 5 bases. In DNA, the CDR3 is TGTGCCAGCAGCGCGACAGGGAGGTATGGCTACACCTTC. Residues: CASSATGRYGYTF. Using reference TRBV5-6 and TRBJ1-2 for the parts outside the CDR3, the full variable domain is DAGVTQSPTHLIKTRGQQVTLRCSPKSGHDTVSWYQQALGQGPQFIFQYYEEEERQRGNFPDRFSGHQFPNYSSELNVNALLLGDSALYLCASSATGRYGYTFGSGTRLTVV.

V and J are TRBV5-4 and TRBJ1-1, with 11 bases aligning to TRBD1. V lost 5 bases, J lost 1 base, and 10 bases stayed unmatched. CDR1 SGHNT and CDR2 YYREEE come from the germline V gene (reference sequence). This CDR3 is 17 amino acids long. The CDR3 nucleotides read TGTGCCAGCAGTCCAAACCCGGGACAGGGGGGGAACACTGAAGCTTTCTTT. As protein: CASSPNPGQGGNTEAFF.

The chain uses TRBV25-1 and TRBJ1-2; 8 bases are shared with TRBD1. Looked up from germline, CDR1 is MGHDK and CDR2 is SYGVNS. This CDR3 is 14 amino acids long. V was clipped by 3 bases and J by 4 bases; unmatched bases: 4. CDR3 amino acids: CASSDRGPSYGYTF. In nucleotides, the CDR3 is TGTGCCAGCAGTGACAGGGGGCCGTCCTATGGCTACACCTTC.

The rearrangement joins TRBV7-8 to TRBJ1-2; D might be TRBD1 (5 bases). V gave up 5 bases and J gave up 7 bases, with 14 bases separating them. The V gene's germline CDR1 is SGHVS and CDR2 FQNEAQ. The CDR3 has 13 amino acids. The chain's CDR3 is CASSPQELRGYTF. In DNA, the CDR3 is TGTGCCAGCAGCCCACAGGAGTTGCGTGGCTACACCTTC.

A few counts support this clone. The rearrangement links TRBV6-6 to TRBJ2-7, with D possibly matching TRBD1 (6 bases). CDR1 and CDR2 (germline): MNHNY, SVGAGI (reference sequence). The CDR3 sequence is 12 residues long. CDR3 sequence (DNA): TGTGCAGTCAGGGGTAGCTCCTACGAGCAGTACTTC. Amino acids: CAVRGSSYEQYF.

The sample holds a few counts of this clone. The chain recombines TRBV7-9 with TRBJ1-1, with a tentative D call TRBD1 (6 bases). The CDR3 consists of 12 residues. Trimming left V 6 bases short and J 6 bases short, with 11 bases between. Germline V CDR1 and CDR2: SEHNR, FQNEAQ (reference sequence). The CDR3 region has the DNA TGTGCCAGCAGTCAGGGGATAGCTGAAGCTTTCTTT. It is translated as CASSQGIAEAFF.

The chain employs TRBV5-1 and TRBJ2-2; 10 bases are a match to TRBD1. Per germline, CDR1 SGHRS and CDR2 YFSETQ. Unmatched junction bases numbered 3, after V lost 4 bases and J lost 3 bases. The CDR3 is 15 amino acids. CDR3 residues: CASSQGTGDTGELFF. The CDR3 region has the DNA TGCGCCAGCAGCCAGGGGACAGGGGACACCGGGGAGCTGTTTTTT.

In this sample, this clone turned up once. This chain links TRBV5-1 with TRBJ2-1; tentatively, D is TRBD2 (5 bases). Germline V gives CDR1 SGHRS, CDR2 YFSETQ. This CDR3 has 16 amino acids. With 0 bases removed from V and 9 bases from J, the gap between germline ends came to 19 bases. CDR3 coding DNA: TGCGCCAGCAGCTTGGAGCGGATCAGGCCCTCGGGTGAGCAGTTCTTC. Protein product: CASSLERIRPSGEQFF.